These T cell receptor beta chains were read from a single sample in a study of response to subunit inactivated influenza vaccine. MiXCR was run by TCRdb on the RT-PCR reads, yielding one entry per CDR3 protein. The table lists a few hundred thousand distinct CDR3 sequences, 21% of them singletons, with roughly 10% in the top ten. The sequencing used PBMCs from blood, collected approximately 22 months after vaccination. The receptor set was obtained from a man aged 45 to 70 who received an inactivated influenza vaccine. CDR3s include the opening cysteine and the closing phenylalanine or tryptophan. A D gene is named only where the DNA matches it firmly. The size entry is marked missing in some rows and otherwise reads once, few, many or a size class.

clone_size: -
v_call: TRBV29-1
d_call: TRBD1
j_call: TRBJ1-2
cdr3_nt: TGCAGCGTTGGGGGACAGGGGACCCACTATGGCTACACCTTC
cdr3_aa: CSVGGQGTHYGYTF

clone_size: few
v_call: TRBV5-1
d_call: -
j_call: TRBJ1-1
cdr3_nt: TGCGCCAGCAGCTTGGCTACAGGTTACACTGAAGCTTTCTTT
cdr3_aa: CASSLATGYTEAFF

clone_size: few
v_call: TRBV12-3/TRBV12-4
d_call: TRBD1
j_call: TRBJ2-7
cdr3_nt: TGTGCCAGCAGTTTAGGCAGGGGGCGGAACTACGAGCAGTACTTC
cdr3_aa: CASSLGRGRNYEQYF

clone_size: -
v_call: TRBV7-8
d_call: TRBD1
j_call: TRBJ2-1
cdr3_nt: TGTGCCAGCAGCCCCCGCCAGACAGGGTTTAAGGGCAATGAGCAGTTCTTC
cdr3_aa: CASSPRQTGFKGNEQFF

clone_size: few
v_call: TRBV4-3
d_call: -
j_call: TRBJ1-1
cdr3_nt: TGCGCCAGCAGCCGGGTCACGGCCCTCTACACTGAAGCTTTCTTT
cdr3_aa: CASSRVTALYTEAFF

clone_size: -
v_call: TRBV5-6
d_call: -
j_call: TRBJ2-7
cdr3_nt: TGTGCCAGCAGCTCGACGGTATCCTACGAGCAGTACTTC
cdr3_aa: CASSSTVSYEQYF

clone_size: -
v_call: TRBV7-8
d_call: TRBD2
j_call: TRBJ2-3
cdr3_nt: TGTGCCAGTCAATCGGGTCTAGCGGGACGCACAGATACGCAGTATTTT
cdr3_aa: CASQSGLAGRTDTQYF

clone_size: -
v_call: TRBV6-6
d_call: -
j_call: TRBJ1-1
cdr3_nt: TGTGCCAGCAGAGGGGTCCACAACACTGAAGCTTTCTTT
cdr3_aa: CASRGVHNTEAFF

clone_size: -
v_call: TRBV4-3
d_call: TRBD2
j_call: TRBJ2-3
cdr3_nt: TGCGCCAGCAGCCTCGGACTAGCGGTTAGCACAGATACGCAGTATTTT
cdr3_aa: CASSLGLAVSTDTQYF

clone_size: many
v_call: TRBV10-3
d_call: -
j_call: TRBJ2-3
cdr3_nt: TGTGCCATCAGTGAGACGATGCGGGGTCTCACAGATACGCAGTATTTT
cdr3_aa: CAISETMRGLTDTQYF

clone_size: -
v_call: TRBV3-1
d_call: -
j_call: TRBJ2-1
cdr3_nt: TGTGCCAGCAGCCAAGGTACTAATGAGCAGTTCTTC
cdr3_aa: CASSQGTNEQFF

clone_size: many
v_call: TRBV25-1
d_call: TRBD1
j_call: TRBJ1-1
cdr3_nt: TGTGCCAGCAAAACAGGGGGTACTGAAGCTTTCTTT
cdr3_aa: CASKTGGTEAFF

clone_size: -
v_call: TRBV20-1
d_call: -
j_call: TRBJ2-1
cdr3_nt: TGCAGTGCTAACCCCCCGGGCTACAATGAGCAGTTCTTC
cdr3_aa: CSANPPGYNEQFF

clone_size: -
v_call: TRBV5-6
d_call: TRBD1
j_call: TRBJ2-7
cdr3_nt: TGTGCCAGCAGAGACAGGGGGCCATCCTACGAGCAGTACTTC
cdr3_aa: CASRDRGPSYEQYF

clone_size: many
v_call: TRBV10-2
d_call: -
j_call: TRBJ1-3
cdr3_nt: TGCGCCAGCAGTGAGTCTCGGGGAGGCGGAAACACCATATATTTT
cdr3_aa: CASSESRGGGNTIYF

clone_size: -
v_call: TRBV29-1
d_call: TRBD1
j_call: TRBJ1-2
cdr3_nt: TGCAGCGTGTCAGGGGGCGGCTACACCTTC
cdr3_aa: CSVSGGGYTF

clone_size: -
v_call: TRBV7-2
d_call: -
j_call: TRBJ1-2
cdr3_nt: TGTGCCAGCAGCTTATCCGCCGACTATGGCTACACCTTC
cdr3_aa: CASSLSADYGYTF

clone_size: -
v_call: TRBV11-2
d_call: -
j_call: TRBJ1-1
cdr3_nt: TGTGCCAGCAGCCTCGGACAGACGACTGAAGCTTTCTTT
cdr3_aa: CASSLGQTTEAFF

clone_size: few
v_call: TRBV5-6
d_call: TRBD1
j_call: TRBJ1-2
cdr3_nt: TGTGCCAGCAGTGCGGGACAGGGGTTCGGCTACACCTTC
cdr3_aa: CASSAGQGFGYTF

clone_size: few
v_call: TRBV27
d_call: -
j_call: TRBJ1-2
cdr3_nt: TGTGCCAGCAGAAACAGGGTCGATGGCTACACCTTC
cdr3_aa: CASRNRVDGYTF

clone_size: few
v_call: TRBV10-3
d_call: -
j_call: TRBJ1-4
cdr3_nt: TGTGCCATCAGTGACCCGGACAGAGCTAATGAAAAACTGTTTTTT
cdr3_aa: CAISDPDRANEKLFF

clone_size: -
v_call: TRBV11-2
d_call: TRBD1
j_call: TRBJ1-4
cdr3_nt: TGTGCCAGCAGCTTAAGGGGGCCAACTAATGAAAAACTGTTTTTT
cdr3_aa: CASSLRGPTNEKLFF

clone_size: few
v_call: TRBV5-8
d_call: -
j_call: TRBJ2-1
cdr3_nt: TGTGCCAGCAGCTTGGGGTTGAGCTCCTACAATGAGCAGTTCTTC
cdr3_aa: CASSLGLSSYNEQFF

clone_size: -
v_call: TRBV4-1
d_call: TRBD1
j_call: TRBJ2-3
cdr3_nt: TGCGCCAGCAGCCATAGACAGGGGTTTGGTACAGATACGCAGTATTTT
cdr3_aa: CASSHRQGFGTDTQYF

clone_size: many
v_call: TRBV25-1
d_call: -
j_call: TRBJ1-1
cdr3_nt: TGTGCCAGCAGTGAGGTCGGGGGGCTGGCTTTCTTT
cdr3_aa: CASSEVGGLAFF

clone_size: -
v_call: TRBV12-3/TRBV12-4
d_call: -
j_call: TRBJ2-2
cdr3_nt: TGTGCCAGCAGTCCACAGGGGAACACCGGGGAGCTGTTTTTT
cdr3_aa: CASSPQGNTGELFF

clone_size: -
v_call: TRBV20-1
d_call: -
j_call: TRBJ2-7
cdr3_nt: TGCAGTGCTAGAATGACAGGCTACGAGCAGTACTTC
cdr3_aa: CSARMTGYEQYF

clone_size: -
v_call: TRBV7-8
d_call: -
j_call: TRBJ1-1
cdr3_nt: TGTGCCAGCAGCTTAACCCGACAAAACACTGAAGCTTTCTTT
cdr3_aa: CASSLTRQNTEAFF

clone_size: -
v_call: TRBV6-5
d_call: -
j_call: TRBJ2-7
cdr3_nt: TGTGCCAGCAGTTACTCCGGGACATTATCCTACGAGCAGTACTTC
cdr3_aa: CASSYSGTLSYEQYF

clone_size: few
v_call: TRBV12-3/TRBV12-4
d_call: TRBD1
j_call: TRBJ2-3
cdr3_nt: TGTGCCAGCAGTCACGACAGGGCCTGGGGCACAGATACGCAGTATTTT
cdr3_aa: CASSHDRAWGTDTQYF

clone_size: many
v_call: TRBV6-1
d_call: -
j_call: TRBJ2-3
cdr3_nt: TGTGCCAGCAGAGCGCTAGCGATCAGAGATACGCAGTATTTT
cdr3_aa: CASRALAIRDTQYF

clone_size: -
v_call: TRBV7-2
d_call: -
j_call: TRBJ2-1
cdr3_nt: TGTGCCAGCAGCTTAGGGACCACGACAAACAATGAGCAGTTCTTC
cdr3_aa: CASSLGTTTNNEQFF

clone_size: many
v_call: TRBV5-1
d_call: -
j_call: TRBJ1-2
cdr3_nt: TGCGCCAGCAGCCCTACCGGGACTCCAATACACTATGGCTACACCTTC
cdr3_aa: CASSPTGTPIHYGYTF

clone_size: few
v_call: TRBV11-2
d_call: -
j_call: TRBJ2-7
cdr3_nt: TGTGCCAGCAGCACCCAATGGAGAGAGCAGTACTTC
cdr3_aa: CASSTQWREQYF

clone_size: -
v_call: TRBV4-1
d_call: -
j_call: TRBJ2-5
cdr3_nt: TGCGCCAGCAGCCAATCCGCAGGCAACAGTGCGAGGGAGACCCAGTACTTC
cdr3_aa: CASSQSAGNSARETQYF

clone_size: few
v_call: TRBV5-1
d_call: -
j_call: TRBJ2-2
cdr3_nt: TGCGCCAGCCAGGGGACATCGAACACCGGGGAGCTGTTTTTT
cdr3_aa: CASQGTSNTGELFF

clone_size: many
v_call: TRBV13
d_call: TRBD1
j_call: TRBJ1-2
cdr3_nt: TGTGCCAGCAGCTTACAGGGGGCCTACGGGACATCGGGCGGCTACACCTTC
cdr3_aa: CASSLQGAYGTSGGYTF

clone_size: few
v_call: TRBV25-1
d_call: TRBD1
j_call: TRBJ2-5
cdr3_nt: TGTGCCAGCAGTGAATTCGGTGGACAGGGGGTTGAGACCCAGTACTTC
cdr3_aa: CASSEFGGQGVETQYF

clone_size: -
v_call: TRBV20-1
d_call: TRBD2
j_call: TRBJ2-1
cdr3_nt: TGCAGTGACACTTTCCCGCAAGTACTAGCGGGAGGTTTAAACAATGAGCAGTTCTTC
cdr3_aa: CSDTFPQVLAGGLNNEQFF

clone_size: few
v_call: TRBV4-3
d_call: -
j_call: TRBJ1-6
cdr3_nt: TGCGCCAGCAGCCAAGATCTAGGGGCCTCGAATTCACCCCTCCACTTT
cdr3_aa: CASSQDLGASNSPLHF

clone_size: -
v_call: TRBV7-2
d_call: TRBD1
j_call: TRBJ1-3
cdr3_nt: TGTGCCAGCAGCTTAGCTGGGACAGGGAGAGGAAACACCATATATTTT
cdr3_aa: CASSLAGTGRGNTIYF

clone_size: few
v_call: TRBV19
d_call: -
j_call: TRBJ1-1
cdr3_nt: TGTGCCAGTAGTATGGGGCATAGAACTGAAGCTTTCTTT
cdr3_aa: CASSMGHRTEAFF

clone_size: few
v_call: TRBV5-1
d_call: TRBD1
j_call: TRBJ2-5
cdr3_nt: TGCGCCAGCAGCTTCTACAGGGGCGCCCCACAAGAGACCCAGTACTTC
cdr3_aa: CASSFYRGAPQETQYF

clone_size: -
v_call: TRBV15
d_call: -
j_call: TRBJ1-5
cdr3_nt: TGTGCCACCAGCAGAGATGGGGACCCCGGTGAGCCCCAGCATTTT
cdr3_aa: CATSRDGDPGEPQHF

clone_size: few
v_call: TRBV29-1
d_call: -
j_call: TRBJ1-1
cdr3_nt: TGCAGCGTGCGGGAGGACGTAGAAGCTTTCTTT
cdr3_aa: CSVREDVEAFF

clone_size: -
v_call: TRBV6-1
d_call: -
j_call: TRBJ1-2
cdr3_nt: TGTGCCAGCAGTGAAGGGGGGATCAACTATGGCTACACCTTC
cdr3_aa: CASSEGGINYGYTF

clone_size: few
v_call: TRBV4-3
d_call: TRBD1
j_call: TRBJ1-1
cdr3_nt: TGCGCCAGCAGCCAAGACGGGACAGGGAACACTGAAGCTTTCTTT
cdr3_aa: CASSQDGTGNTEAFF

clone_size: few
v_call: TRBV6-2/TRBV6-3
d_call: -
j_call: TRBJ2-7
cdr3_nt: TGTGCCAGCAGTTACTTCTCGGACGGATCCTACGAGCAGTACTTC
cdr3_aa: CASSYFSDGSYEQYF

clone_size: few
v_call: TRBV27
d_call: -
j_call: TRBJ2-2
cdr3_nt: TGTGCCAGCAGTTTATTGGTCGCGAACACCGGGGAGCTGTTTTTT
cdr3_aa: CASSLLVANTGELFF

clone_size: -
v_call: TRBV11-2
d_call: -
j_call: TRBJ1-1
cdr3_nt: TGTGCCAGCAGCCCGGCATTGGATACTGAAGCTTTCTTT
cdr3_aa: CASSPALDTEAFF

clone_size: few
v_call: TRBV20-1
d_call: -
j_call: TRBJ1-5
cdr3_nt: TGCAGTGCCCTAAAGGCCCATCTTCGGGGGAGCAATCAGCCCCAGCATTTT
cdr3_aa: CSALKAHLRGSNQPQHF

clone_size: few
v_call: TRBV20-1
d_call: -
j_call: TRBJ1-3
cdr3_nt: TGCAGTGCTAGAGTTCCCACCCTGGGGAGGGGCTCTGGAAACACCATATATTTT
cdr3_aa: CSARVPTLGRGSGNTIYF

clone_size: -
v_call: TRBV27
d_call: -
j_call: TRBJ2-1
cdr3_nt: TGTGCCAGCAGTTCTTCAGGGAAGGAGCAGTTCTTC
cdr3_aa: CASSSSGKEQFF

clone_size: -
v_call: TRBV11-2
d_call: -
j_call: TRBJ1-1
cdr3_nt: TGTGCCAGCAGCTTAGAGACAGGTTGGGCTTTCTTT
cdr3_aa: CASSLETGWAFF

clone_size: few
v_call: TRBV12-3/TRBV12-4
d_call: TRBD1
j_call: TRBJ2-7
cdr3_nt: TGTGCCACCTCACGGGGCAGGGGGTTTGACGAGCAGTACTTC
cdr3_aa: CATSRGRGFDEQYF

clone_size: many
v_call: TRBV5-1
d_call: TRBD1
j_call: TRBJ1-2
cdr3_nt: TGCGCCAGCAGCCCGGGACAGGGGGCGAATAAGGGCTACACCTTC
cdr3_aa: CASSPGQGANKGYTF

clone_size: few
v_call: TRBV20-1
d_call: -
j_call: TRBJ1-4
cdr3_nt: TGCAGTGCTGGACGGACAACTAATGAAAAACTGTTTTTT
cdr3_aa: CSAGRTTNEKLFF